The 30 T cell receptor beta chains presented below share a single source sample, sequenced in a study of early T cells in non-severe SARS-CoV-2 infection. MiXCR, applied by TCRdb to the 5' RACE reads, yields one record per CDR3 protein. This sample carries tens of thousands of distinct CDR3 sequences, roughly 5.4% of them seen once, and the ten largest clones take about 5.5%. The input for sequencing was whole blood, taken at baseline. All receptors derive from an adult who was a healthcare worker with PCR-confirmed SARS-CoV-2 infection or an uninfected control (not recorded which).

The CDR3 bases are TGTGCCAGCAGCTCCCGCGGGACGTCAACATCAGATACGCAGTATTTT. It specifies CASSSRGTSTSDTQYF. V gene TRBV7-2 combines with J gene TRBJ2-3; possibly TRBD2 for D (6 bases). CDR1 and CDR2 (germline): SGHTA, FQGNSA. The germline V and J ends were trimmed by 4 bases and 4 bases, with 18 bases remaining between them. The CDR3 totals 16 residues.

This rearrangement joins TRBV6-5 to TRBJ2-5; TRBD2 is a possible D gene (5 bases). The V and J ends lost 5 bases and 4 bases respectively, with 14 bases between them. The CDR3 spans 14 residues. From germline, CDR1 is MNHEY and CDR2 SVGAGI. CDR3 sequence: CASSPRRTVETQYF. The CDR3, as DNA: TGTGCCAGCAGTCCAAGGAGGACCGTAGAGACCCAGTACTTC.

The J gene is TRBJ2-1, the V gene TRBV20-1; 8 bases map to TRBD2. Germline loops: CDR1 DFQATT, CDR2 SNEGSKA (reference sequence). This CDR3 region has 14 residues. The V and J ends lost 6 bases and 0 bases, in that order; junction bases with no gene match: 4. DNA of the CDR3: TGCAGTGCGGATAGCGGGACCTCCTACAATGAGCAGTTCTTC. Translation: CSADSGTSYNEQFF.

This clonotype came up many times. The chain couples TRBV6-1 to TRBJ1-1, with TRBD1 matching over 9 bases. Per the germline V gene, CDR1 is MNHNS and CDR2 is SASEGT. V trimming: 10 bases; J trimming: 7 bases; junction bases outside the gene matches: 13. CDR3 size: 14 residues. The CDR3 region is CATQGTGGLNEAFF. CDR3 nucleotides: TGTGCCACCCAGGGAACAGGGGGCCTTAATGAAGCTTTCTTT.

This clonotype was recorded many times. J is TRBJ2-5 and V is TRBV11-2; D not certain. Trimming removed 1 base at V and 3 bases at J, with 6 bases between. CDR3 length equals 13 residues. CDR1 and CDR2 (germline): SGHAT, FQNNGV. The CDR3 sequence: CASSLAQKETQYF. The CDR3 DNA follows: TGTGCCAGCAGCTTAGCCCAGAAAGAGACCCAGTACTTC.

This clonotype counts as medium-sized. J is TRBJ1-6 and V is TRBV20-1, with 7 bases aligning to TRBD1. V lost 0 bases and J lost 14; bases outside the gene matches: 4. The CDR3 runs to 12 residues. The germline V gene has CDR1 DFQATT and CDR2 SNEGSKA (reference sequence). The CDR3 DNA follows: TGCAGTGCTAGAGATGACAGGGAATCCCTCCACTTT. Amino acids: CSARDDRESLHF.

This clonotype was seen many times. The V call is TRBV6-1, the J call TRBJ1-2; D gene ambiguous. CDR1 and CDR2 (germline): MNHNS, SASEGT. The CDR3 length is 14 residues. V was cut by 1 base and J by 8 bases, with 14 bases left in between. This CDR3 reads CASSEGVSQRGYTF. CDR3 DNA: TGTGCCAGCAGTGAAGGGGTGTCCCAGCGGGGCTACACCTTC.

Note on this clonotype: Possible read error: a much larger clone is one base away. The CDR3 sequence is CASSQGQSAGEQYV. Here the CDR3 DNA reads TGTGCCAGCAGCCAAGGCCAGAGTGCGGGCGAGCAGTACGTC. This chain joins TRBV3-1 and TRBJ2-7, with a weak D call TRBD2 (5 bases). The CDR3 is 14 amino acids. Germline V CDR1 and CDR2: LGHDT, YNNKEL (reference sequence). V lost 1 base and J 6 bases, leaving 13 bases between the germline ends.

This clonotype was observed at least ten times. The V and J genes are TRBV7-9 and TRBJ2-3; 10 nucleotides agree with TRBD2. After removal of 10 bases from V and 7 bases from J, the junction contained 17 bases not matched to a gene. Germline V lookup: CDR1 SEHNR, CDR2 FQNEAQ (reference sequence). The CDR3 spans 16 residues. The CDR3: CATPRGLAGVANTQYF. The CDR3 bases are TGTGCCACCCCACGAGGGCTAGCGGGAGTGGCGAATACGCAGTATTTT.

This clonotype was picked up many times. V is TRBV20-1 and J is TRBJ2-5; 9 nucleotides agree with TRBD2. The V segment lost 1 base and the J segment 2 bases; nucleotides outside the gene matches: 2. This CDR3 is built from 14 residues. Germline-derived CDR1 and CDR2 are DFQATT and SNEGSKA (reference sequence). The CDR3 spells CSARVAGAQETQYF. In nucleotides, the CDR3 is TGCAGTGCTAGAGTAGCGGGAGCGCAAGAGACCCAGTACTTC.

This clonotype was detected a few times. The chain employs TRBV6-2 or TRBV6-3 and TRBJ2-1; no reliable D call. V was cut by 5 bases and J by 4 bases, with 15 bases left in between. CDR1 MNHEY and CDR2 SVGEGT come from the germline V gene. This CDR3 spans 15 amino acids. CDR3 sequence reads: CASSTPLTRYNEQFF. Here the CDR3 DNA reads TGTGCCAGCAGTACCCCCCTGACTCGTTACAATGAGCAGTTCTTC.

The chain combines TRBV28 with TRBJ2-3; 8 nucleotides agree with TRBD1. The germline V gene encodes CDR1 MDHEN and CDR2 SYDVKM. V shed 6 bases, J shed 0 bases, and the junction held 5 bases outside the gene matches. The CDR3 extends over 15 amino acids. As DNA, the CDR3 is TGTGCCAGCAGACCCAGGGGGCCAAGCACAGATACGCAGTATTTT. As protein: CASRPRGPSTDTQYF.

This clonotype has a count of ten or more. This rearrangement joins TRBV5-1 to TRBJ2-3; possible D gene TRBD2, 6 bases. V was trimmed by 2 bases and J by 2 bases, leaving 9 bases between them. The CDR3 totals 14 residues. Germline values: CDR1 SGHRS, CDR2 YFSETQ. CDR3 DNA sequence: TGCGCCAGCAGCTTAGCGGGTGTCACAGATACGCAGTATTTT. It specifies CASSLAGVTDTQYF.

There are many counts of this clonotype. The J gene is TRBJ2-7, the V gene TRBV29-1; the D gene is possibly TRBD2 (6 bases). The length of the CDR3 is 16 residues. Between the trimmed V and J ends, which lost 1 base and 3 bases, there was a span of 19 bases. CDR1 and CDR2 (germline): SQVTM, ANQGSEA. The CDR3 loop reads CSVEVQTGVFDYEQYF. The CDR3 nucleotides are TGCAGCGTTGAAGTCCAGACGGGAGTCTTTGACTACGAGCAGTACTTC.

This clonotype was observed many times. The gene calls are TRBV7-2 and TRBJ2-5; 12 bases map to TRBD2. V lost 4 bases, J lost 5 bases, and 8 bases stayed unmatched. CDR1 is SGHTA, CDR2 FQGNSA, per germline. CDR3 length: 16 residues. The CDR3 coding sequence is TGTGCCAGCAGCTCCCCGACTAGCGGGAGCGCCGAGACCCAGTACTTC. Protein: CASSSPTSGSAETQYF.

The table lists this clonotype with many counts. The J gene is TRBJ2-7, the V gene TRBV30; a weak D match, TRBD2 (5 bases). The germline V and J ends were trimmed by 0 bases and 4 bases, with 7 bases remaining between them. The CDR3 length is 12 residues. Germline values: CDR1 GTSNPN, CDR2 SVGIG (reference sequence). CDR3 in amino acids: CAWSVSGYEQYV. Here the CDR3 DNA reads TGTGCCTGGAGTGTATCGGGGTACGAGCAGTACGTC.

This clonotype was picked up many times. The CDR3 coding sequence is TGTGCCAGCAGCCTTGAGATCTCTGGGGCCAACGTCCTGACTTTC. Its protein product is CASSLEISGANVLTF. The chain has TRBV12-3 or TRBV12-4 and TRBJ2-6, with D hard to call. V was shortened by 6 bases and J by 0 bases, with 9 bases between the two germline ends. The CDR3 totals 15 residues.

This clonotype was seen only once. V usage is TRBV6-2 or TRBV6-3 and J usage is TRBJ2-7; a weak D match, TRBD2 (6 bases). The CDR3 is made up of 11 amino acids. V was cut by 5 bases and J by 8 bases, with 10 bases left in between. CDR1 and CDR2 (germline): MNHEY, SVGEGT. CDR3 region: CASSTGRKQYV. The CDR3 DNA reads as TGTGCCAGCAGTACTGGGAGGAAGCAGTACGTC.

Ten or more counts support this clonotype. This chain joins TRBV6-2 or TRBV6-3 and TRBJ2-3, with D unresolved. V lost 7 bases and J lost 0, with 14 bases in between. The CDR3 runs 15 residues. Germline values: CDR1 MNHEY, CDR2 SVGEGT. CDR3 protein: CASTLRWESTDTQYF. The CDR3 nucleotides read TGTGCCAGCACCTTAAGATGGGAAAGCACAGATACGCAGTATTTT.

This clonotype was observed at least ten times. The rearrangement uses TRBV14 and TRBJ1-1; D is uncertain. CDR1 is SGHDN, CDR2 FVKESK, per germline. The CDR3 extends over 16 amino acids. Trimming removed 4 bases at V and 2 bases at J, with 17 bases between. The CDR3 region is CASSPLPVGSNTEAFF. CDR3 coding DNA: TGTGCCAGCAGCCCCCTCCCGGTCGGCAGCAACACTGAAGCTTTCTTT.

This clonotype was seen at least ten times. J is TRBJ2-5 and V is TRBV29-1; D is unclear. Germline loops: CDR1 SQVTM, CDR2 ANQGSEA. V gave up 3 bases and J gave up 2 bases, with 10 bases separating them. The CDR3 runs to 13 residues. The CDR3 DNA follows: TGCAGCGTTGATGTGCTTTTTCAAGAGACCCAGTACTTC. As protein: CSVDVLFQETQYF.

This clonotype was counted at least ten times. V gene TRBV5-4 combines with J gene TRBJ1-2; no definite D call. The CDR3 extends over 14 amino acids. The V gene's germline CDR1 is SGHNT and CDR2 YYREEE (reference sequence). The V gene lost 4 bases and the J gene lost 2 bases, with 12 bases spanning the gap. The CDR3 sequence is CASSRFPANYGYTF. The CDR3 DNA reads as TGTGCCAGCAGCAGGTTCCCGGCGAACTATGGCTACACCTTC.

There are many counts of this clonotype. The rearrangement links TRBV11-2 to TRBJ2-3, with D hard to call. Germline lookup yields CDR1 SGHAT and CDR2 FQNNGV. The ends were cut back, 4 bases at V and 3 bases at J, with 5 bases in the middle. The CDR3 runs to 12 residues. The CDR3 sequence: CASSSETDTQYF. DNA for the CDR3: TGTGCCAGCAGCTCCGAGACAGATACGCAGTATTTT.

This clonotype came up many times. The chain carries TRBV19 and TRBJ2-2; D gene uncertain. In germline, CDR1 is LNHDA, CDR2 SQIVND (reference sequence). Deletions cut 8 bases from V and 4 bases from J, with 11 bases between. The length of the CDR3 is 13 residues. CDR3 sequence reads: CASAWARTGELFF. The CDR3 DNA reads TGTGCCAGTGCTTGGGCCCGCACCGGGGAGCTGTTTTTT.

This clonotype has more than one count but fewer than ten. This chain connects TRBV11-2 to TRBJ2-2, with 7 nucleotides matching TRBD2. Germline V gives CDR1 SGHAT, CDR2 FQNNGV. This CDR3 has 17 amino acids. V lost 5 bases to trimming and J lost 2 bases; unmatched junction nucleotides: 11. The CDR3 nucleotides are TGTGCCAGCAGCCTTTATGGAGGCGGGAGTAACACCGGGGAGCTGTTTTTT. This encodes CASSLYGGGSNTGELFF.

This clonotype was counted at least ten times. This chain joins TRBV2 and TRBJ1-4, with D maybe TRBD1 (5 bases). V lost 6 bases to trimming and J lost 8 bases, with 16 bases between them. Germline-derived CDR1 and CDR2 are SNHLY and FYNNEI. The length of the CDR3 is 14 residues. The CDR3 DNA reads TGTGCCAGCAGGCTGGGACCGCTTGGCGAAAAACTGTTTTTT. Protein product: CASRLGPLGEKLFF.

Ten or more counts support this clonotype. The chain joins TRBV3-1 to TRBJ1-6; D might be TRBD1 (6 bases). CDR1 LGHDT and CDR2 YNNKEL come from the germline V gene (reference sequence). The V end was cut by 1 base, the J end by 7 bases, with 11 bases between. CDR3 size: 15 residues. Here the CDR3 reads CASSQAYRVNSPLHF. The CDR3 coding sequence is TGTGCCAGCAGCCAAGCCTACAGGGTCAATTCACCCCTCCACTTT.

This clonotype was picked up many times. The chain is built from TRBV30 and TRBJ2-7; a weak D match, TRBD1 (5 bases). Germline V gene lookup returns CDR1 GTSNPN and CDR2 SVGIG (reference sequence). The CDR3 loop spans 12 amino acids. Trimming removed 2 bases from V and 4 bases from J, with 9 bases in between. CDR3 sequence (DNA): TGTGCCTGGAGTTCCACAGGTTACGAGCAGTACGTC. This translates into CAWSSTGYEQYV.

Ten or more counts support this clonotype. The V call is TRBV7-3, the J call TRBJ2-3, with 10 bases lining up with TRBD2. Looked up from germline, CDR1 is SGHTA and CDR2 is FQGTGA. The V and J ends lost 4 bases and 7 bases, in that order; junction bases with no gene match: 8. This CDR3 has 15 residues. CDR3 loop: CASSSLAGVVNTQYF. The CDR3 coding sequence is TGTGCCAGCAGCTCTCTAGCGGGAGTGGTGAATACGCAGTATTTT.

This clonotype appeared a few times. The J gene is TRBJ1-1, the V gene TRBV3-1; D remains unclear. Germline V lookup: CDR1 LGHDT, CDR2 YNNKEL (reference sequence). CDR3 size: 13 residues. V was trimmed by 4 bases and J by 1 base, leaving 7 bases between them. The CDR3 bases are TGTGCCAGCAGCCCCGGATCGAACACTGAAGCTTTCTTT. This codes for CASSPGSNTEAFF.